This T cell receptor (beta chain) was sequenced for a study of cytotoxic CD8 clonotypes in ibrutinib-treated CLL. Researchers set a sequencing depth target of 1 in 200,000 to 1 in 1 million T cells. The repertoire was sequenced with immunoSEQ multiplex PCR; TCRdb's copy has only in-frame clones and lacks some. In the table there are about 140,000 clones, 80% of which are singletons. This clone appeared a few times. Germline-derived CDR1 and CDR2 are MDHEN and SYDVKM. The CDR3 sequence is 15 residues long. Unmatched junction bases numbered 7, after V lost 6 bases and J lost 2 bases. The sample consisted of PBMCs, taken after 36 months of ibrutinib treatment. The origin of this receptor is a human donor with chronic lymphocytic leukemia. The chain joins TRBV28 to TRBJ1-5, with 7 nucleotides matching TRBD1. The CDR3 sequence: CASSNRGVGNQPQHF. The CDR3 DNA reads as TGTGCCAGCAGCAACAGGGGAGTGGGCAATCAGCCCCAGCATTTT. Looking up the rest from reference TRBV28 and TRBJ1-5 gives the full variable domain: DVKVTQSSRYLVKRTGEKVFLECVQDMDHENMFWYRQDPGLGLRLIYFSYDVKMKEKGDIPEGYSVSREKKERFSLILESASTNQTSMYLCASSNRGVGNQPQHFGDGTRLSIL.